This is a list of T cell receptor beta chains from one sample in a study of identical twins. TCRdb reanalysed the 5' RACE reads using MiXCR and keeps one entry per CDR3 protein. The sample lists 1.5 million to 2 million distinct CDR3 sequences; more than 30% were seen once. The specimen was cord blood. Receptor source: a newborn girl in good health. The CDR3 runs from the conserved cysteine through the conserved F or W. A D gene is named only where the DNA matches it firmly. Rows give clone size only sometimes, using once, few, many, or a class for an expanded clone.

v_gene	d_gene	abundance	j_gene	CDR3nt	CDR3aa
TRBV10-3	TRBD1	-	TRBJ1-2	TGTGCCATCAGTGGGACAGGGGGGGGCTATGGCTACACCTTC	CAISGTGGGYGYTF
TRBV5-1	TRBD2	-	TRBJ2-3	TGCGCCCGCAGCTGGACCGGGACTAGTCCAGATACGCAGTATTTT	CARSWTGTSPDTQYF
TRBV3-1	TRBD2	-	TRBJ2-2	TGTGCCGGTCAACCAGCGGGGGGTCTCACCGGGGAGCTGTTTTTT	CAGQPAGGLTGELFF
TRBV6-6	-	many	TRBJ2-7	TGTGCCAGCTCTCGTGCTAGCGCCTACGAGCAGTACTTC	CASSRASAYEQYF
TRBV6-6	TRBD1	-	TRBJ2-7	TGTGCCAACAGTGGACAGGGTTACGAGCAGTACTTC	CANSGQGYEQYF
TRBV7-8	-	-	TRBJ1-4	TGTGCCAGCAGCACTCGAGGGGAGATAGGCACAAATGAAAAACTGTTTTTT	CASSTRGEIGTNEKLFF
TRBV27	TRBD1	-	TRBJ2-1	TGTGCCAGCAGCGCCACAGACAGGGGGTCCTACAATGAGCAGTTCTTC	CASSATDRGSYNEQFF
TRBV7-2	-	few	TRBJ2-7	TGTGCCAGCAGCTTAGTATCAGTTTTACCCTACGAGCAGTACTTC	CASSLVSVLPYEQYF
TRBV19	-	few	TRBJ2-7	TGTGCCAGTAGTCTATGGGGGTTACGCGACGAGCAGTACTTC	CASSLWGLRDEQYF
TRBV12-3/TRBV12-4	TRBD1	-	TRBJ2-1	TGTGCCAGCAGTTCTCCTACAGGGGCCGAGCAGTTCTTC	CASSSPTGAEQFF
TRBV11-2	-	many	TRBJ2-1	TGTGCCAGCAGCTTAGAAAGAGTGGGACTTTTCTACAATGAGCAGTTCTTC	CASSLERVGLFYNEQFF
TRBV20-1	-	-	TRBJ1-2	TGCAGTGCTAGAGATGGGCAGAAATATGGCTACACCTTC	CSARDGQKYGYTF
TRBV27	-	-	TRBJ1-2	TGTGCCAGCAGCTACGGACAGTTCTATGGCTACACCTTC	CASSYGQFYGYTF
TRBV3-1	-	few	TRBJ2-7	TGTGCCAGCAGCTCCAGAGAGCTCTCCTACGAGCAGTACTTC	CASSSRELSYEQYF
TRBV20-1	-	once	TRBJ2-3	TGCAGTGCCCAGCGGACGGCAGATACGCAGTATTTT	CSAQRTADTQYF
TRBV12-3/TRBV12-4	-	few	TRBJ2-6	TGTGCCAGCAGTTTCACGGGGCAGCTCCTCTCTGGGGCCAACGTCCTGACTTTC	CASSFTGQLLSGANVLTF
TRBV29-1	-	few	TRBJ2-1	TGCAGCGTTGGGGTGGACAGCTCCTACAATGAGCAGTTCTTC	CSVGVDSSYNEQFF
TRBV20-1	-	-	TRBJ1-2	TGCAGTGCTAGAGAGTCGCACAGGGAATTTGGCTACACCTTC	CSARESHREFGYTF
TRBV7-2	TRBD1	-	TRBJ1-1	TGTGCCAGCAGCAGTCAGGGGGGGATTGGTGGCACTGAAGCTTTCTTT	CASSSQGGIGGTEAFF
TRBV4-1	-	-	TRBJ1-1	TGCGCCAGCAGCCAACCCCAGTTCCCGGCTCGGGAAGCTTTCTTT	CASSQPQFPAREAFF
TRBV20-1	-	few	TRBJ1-2	TGCAGTGCCCCCCCCTTCGGACAAAACCAACTCTATGGCTACACCTTC	CSAPPFGQNQLYGYTF
TRBV6-2/TRBV6-3	-	-	TRBJ2-1	TGTGCCAGCAGTTTCACCCTTACTGAGCAGTTCTTC	CASSFTLTEQFF
TRBV20-1	TRBD2	-	TRBJ2-7	TGCAGTGCGTATGGACTAGCGGCCAGCTCCTACAATGAGCAGTACTTC	CSAYGLAASSYNEQYF
TRBV27	-	-	TRBJ2-2	TGTGCCAGCAGTTTAGTGGCAGGTCCCGGGGAGCTGTTTTTT	CASSLVAGPGELFF
TRBV10-3	TRBD1	few	TRBJ2-7	TGTGCCATCAGTGGGCCGGGACAGGGGACCTACGAGCAGTACTTC	CAISGPGQGTYEQYF
TRBV20-1	TRBD1	-	TRBJ1-5	TGCAGTGCTCAGGACAGGAGGCAGCCCCAGCATTTT	CSAQDRRQPQHF
TRBV3-1	TRBD1	few	TRBJ1-2	TGTGCCAGCAGCCGCGCCCAGGGGGAGGTATATGGCTACACCTTC	CASSRAQGEVYGYTF
TRBV20-1	-	-	TRBJ2-7	TGCAGTGCTAGAGAGATATCCTACGAGCAGTACTTC	CSAREISYEQYF
TRBV5-5	-	few	TRBJ2-3	TGTGCCAGCAGCTTGGTTACGATCACAGATACGCAGTATTTT	CASSLVTITDTQYF
TRBV12-3/TRBV12-4	-	many	TRBJ2-5	TGTGCCAGCAGTAGAGCAGGGAGCGAAGAGACCCAGTACTTC	CASSRAGSEETQYF
TRBV10-3	-	once	TRBJ2-2	TGTGCCATCAGTGAGAGGTTCCCCGGGGAGCTGTTTTTT	CAISERFPGELFF
TRBV6-1	TRBD2	-	TRBJ2-3	TGTGCCAGCATAATACTAGCGGGAGGTTCTGATACGCAGTATTTT	CASIILAGGSDTQYF
TRBV27	-	-	TRBJ1-2	TGTGCCAGCCGCAAGGTCCGGGTAGGGTATGGCTACACCTTC	CASRKVRVGYGYTF